This T cell receptor (beta chain) stems from a study of CD8 T cells in Susac syndrome. Roughly 0.5 to 1 ug RNA was reverse transcribed with random hexamers. TCRdb ran MiXCR on the immunoSEQ multiplex PCR reads and lists one entry per CDR3 protein. Of around 200,000 distinct CDR3 sequences listed, approximately 95% are singletons. The CDR3 contains 18 residues. Germline V gives CDR1 GTSNPN, CDR2 SVGIG (reference sequence). Deletions cut 1 base from V and 0 bases from J, with 20 bases between. The chain combines TRBV30 with TRBJ2-3; either TRBD1 or TRBD2 may fit D (5 bases each). Sequenced: CD8+ T cells from PBMCs. This clonotype originated in a human donor with Susac syndrome. The CDR3 sequence is CAWSDPVGETISTDTQYF. DNA for the CDR3: TGTGCCTGGAGTGATCCCGTGGGGGAGACAATCAGCACAGATACGCAGTATTTT.